A selection of T cell receptor beta chains follows, all from one sample in a study of siplizumab effects on memory and regulatory T cells. Profiling relied on immunoSEQ multiplex PCR, and the TCRdb table lists in-frame clones only, not all of them. The sample shows some 100,000 clones, around 93% of them seen only once. The sample consisted of non-Treg CD4+ T cells sorted from blood. The receptor set was obtained from a human donor in good health. The CDR3 runs from the conserved cysteine through the conserved F or W. Fields, in order: CDR3 protein, CDR3 DNA, J gene, clone size, D gene, V gene. D genes are given only for firm matches. The size of a clone is reported for some rows only, either as once, few or many, or as a class for expanded clones.

CDR3: CASSFRDSKETQYF
DNA: TGCGCCAGCAGCTTCCGGGACAGCAAAGAGACCCAGTACTTC
J: TRBJ2-5
size: .
D: TRBD1
V: TRBV5-1

CDR3: CASSRDTGTGELFF
DNA: TGTGCCAGCAGCCGGGACACAGGGACCGGGGAGCTGTTTTTT
J: TRBJ2-2
size: .
D: .
V: TRBV5-4

CDR3: CASSPAVRTSAEQYF
DNA: TGCGCCAGCAGCCCGGCGGTGCGGACTAGCGCCGAGCAGTACTTC
J: TRBJ2-7
size: few
D: TRBD2
V: TRBV5-1

CDR3: CASSVAPRGWVQETQYF
DNA: TGTGCCAGCAGCGTAGCCCCACGCGGATGGGTCCAAGAGACCCAGTACTTC
J: TRBJ2-5
size: .
D: .
V: TRBV9

CDR3: CASNGQDSTIYF
DNA: TGTGCCAGCAACGGACAGGATTCCACCATATATTTT
J: TRBJ1-3
size: .
D: TRBD1
V: TRBV2

CDR3: CASSLEGGSGYGYTF
DNA: TGCGCCAGCAGCTTGGAAGGGGGCTCGGGGTATGGCTACACCTTC
J: TRBJ1-2
size: .
D: TRBD1
V: TRBV5-1

CDR3: CASSMDSGRASETQYF
DNA: TGTGCCAGCAGCATGGATAGCGGGAGGGCCTCAGAGACCCAGTACTTC
J: TRBJ2-5
size: .
D: TRBD2
V: TRBV5-4

CDR3: CASSLRWGLNEQYF
DNA: TGTGCCAGCAGTCTACGTTGGGGGCTAAACGAGCAGTACTTC
J: TRBJ2-7
size: once
D: .
V: TRBV6-6

CDR3: CASRLGTSTGEQYF
DNA: TGTGCCAGCAGGTTGGGGACTAGCACGGGGGAGCAGTACTTC
J: TRBJ2-7
size: .
D: TRBD2
V: TRBV5-8

CDR3: CASGLGALSGNTIYF
DNA: TGTGCTAGTGGTTTGGGGGCCCTCTCTGGAAACACCATATATTTT
J: TRBJ1-3
size: .
D: .
V: TRBV12-5

CDR3: CASSTLANYENIQYF
DNA: TGTGCCAGCAGTACCCTAGCGAATTATGAAAACATTCAGTACTTC
J: TRBJ2-4
size: .
D: .
V: TRBV6-6

CDR3: CASSVDSPNQPQHF
DNA: TGTGCCAGCAGTGTGGACAGCCCCAATCAGCCCCAGCATTTT
J: TRBJ1-5
size: .
D: .
V: TRBV7-9

CDR3: CAWSVYRVGELFF
DNA: TGTGCCTGGAGTGTATACCGGGTCGGGGAGCTGTTTTTT
J: TRBJ2-2
size: .
D: .
V: TRBV30

CDR3: CASSPRTSGTNEQFF
DNA: TGTGCCAGCAGCCCGAGGACTAGCGGGACTAATGAGCAGTTCTTC
J: TRBJ2-1
size: .
D: TRBD2
V: TRBV9

CDR3: CSVVSASTDTQYF
DNA: TGCAGCGTTGTATCCGCAAGCACAGATACGCAGTATTTT
J: TRBJ2-3
size: .
D: .
V: TRBV29-1

CDR3: CASSLEGTDTQYF
DNA: TGCGCCAGCAGCTTGGAAGGCACAGATACGCAGTATTTT
J: TRBJ2-3
size: once
D: .
V: TRBV5-1

CDR3: CASSGGAPYGYTF
DNA: TGTGCCAGCAGTGGGGGGGCGCCGTATGGCTACACCTTC
J: TRBJ1-2
size: .
D: .
V: TRBV28

CDR3: CASSRQGAGYNEQFF
DNA: TGTGCCAGCAGCCGACAGGGGGCAGGATACAATGAGCAGTTCTTC
J: TRBJ2-1
size: .
D: TRBD1
V: TRBV5-4

CDR3: CASSHGTFQETQYF
DNA: TGCGCCAGCAGCCACGGGACATTTCAAGAGACCCAGTACTTC
J: TRBJ2-5
size: .
D: .
V: TRBV4-1

CDR3: CSAGAYEQYF
DNA: TGCAGTGCAGGGGCCTACGAGCAGTACTTC
J: TRBJ2-7
size: .
D: .
V: TRBV20-1

CDR3: CASSWGTALQETQYF
DNA: TGTGCCAGCAGCTGGGGGACAGCTTTACAAGAGACCCAGTACTTC
J: TRBJ2-5
size: once
D: TRBD1
V: TRBV5-4

CDR3: CASSGAGLTGELFF
DNA: TGTGCCAGCAGTGGGGCAGGACTCACCGGGGAGCTGTTTTTT
J: TRBJ2-2
size: .
D: .
V: TRBV2

CDR3: CATSRDPTEGPLHF
DNA: TGTGCCACCAGCAGAGACCCAACTGAGGGCCCCCTCCACTTT
J: TRBJ1-6
size: .
D: .
V: TRBV15

CDR3: CASRAGLTNTEAFF
DNA: TGTGCCAGTAGGGCAGGGTTAACGAACACTGAAGCTTTCTTT
J: TRBJ1-1
size: .
D: .
V: TRBV19

CDR3: CASSLSTYEQYF
DNA: TGTGCCAGCAGCTTATCGACCTACGAGCAGTACTTC
J: TRBJ2-7
size: .
D: .
V: TRBV7-8

CDR3: CATSRDEAGGPGGSEQFF
DNA: TGTGCCACCAGCAGAGACGAAGCGGGAGGGCCAGGAGGTAGTGAGCAGTTCTTC
J: TRBJ2-1
size: .
D: TRBD2
V: TRBV15

CDR3: CASRVIDTQYF
DNA: TGTGCCAGCAGGGTTATAGATACGCAGTATTTT
J: TRBJ2-3
size: .
D: .
V: TRBV6-1

CDR3: CSGRTGGEETQYF
DNA: TGCAGCGGACGTACAGGGGGGGAAGAGACCCAGTACTTC
J: TRBJ2-5
size: .
D: .
V: TRBV29-1

CDR3: CASSSGHGQPQHF
DNA: TGTGCCAGCAGTTCAGGGCACGGTCAGCCCCAGCATTTT
J: TRBJ1-5
size: .
D: .
V: TRBV6-5

CDR3: CASSPTFTLIYTIYF
DNA: TGTGCCAGCAGCCCAACATTCACATTGATTTACACCATATATTTT
J: TRBJ1-3
size: .
D: .
V: TRBV6-5

CDR3: CAWSVERQWQGFHEQYF
DNA: TGTGCCTGGAGTGTAGAACGTCAGTGGCAGGGTTTCCACGAGCAGTACTTC
J: TRBJ2-7
size: .
D: .
V: TRBV30

CDR3: CASTKAGGPGTGELFF
DNA: TGTGCCAGCACTAAAGCGGGAGGGCCGGGCACCGGGGAGCTGTTTTTT
J: TRBJ2-2
size: .
D: TRBD2
V: TRBV6-6

CDR3: CASLGLAGFSGANVLTF
DNA: TGTGCCAGCTTGGGACTAGCGGGTTTCTCTGGGGCCAACGTCCTGACTTTC
J: TRBJ2-6
size: once
D: TRBD2
V: TRBV27

CDR3: CASSDNTDTQYF
DNA: TGCGCCAGCAGCGACAACACAGATACGCAGTATTTT
J: TRBJ2-3
size: .
D: .
V: TRBV5-1

CDR3: CASSLFGGAEETQYF
DNA: TGCGCCAGCAGCTTGTTCGGGGGAGCCGAGGAGACCCAGTACTTC
J: TRBJ2-5
size: .
D: .
V: TRBV5-1

CDR3: CASSRGGRYDEQFF
DNA: TGTGCCAGCAGCCGCGGGGGGCGCTATGATGAGCAGTTCTTC
J: TRBJ2-1
size: .
D: TRBD2
V: TRBV11-3

CDR3: CASRDFLWGSEAFF
DNA: TGTGCCAGCAGGGACTTTTTGTGGGGTTCTGAAGCTTTCTTT
J: TRBJ1-1
size: once
D: .
V: TRBV2

CDR3: CASSRSGDGEKLFF
DNA: TGCGCCAGCAGCCGGTCGGGGGACGGCGAAAAACTGTTTTTT
J: TRBJ1-4
size: .
D: .
V: TRBV5-1

CDR3: CASSVDRTTGELFF
DNA: TGTGCCAGCAGCGTGGACCGGACCACCGGGGAGCTGTTTTTT
J: TRBJ2-2
size: .
D: .
V: TRBV9

CDR3: CAISESSFTDTQYF
DNA: TGTGCCATCAGTGAGTCGTCCTTCACAGATACGCAGTATTTT
J: TRBJ2-3
size: once
D: .
V: TRBV10-3

CDR3: CASSQDISGRAFPFF
DNA: TGCGCCAGCAGCCAAGATATCAGCGGGAGGGCCTTCCCGTTCTTC
J: TRBJ2-1
size: .
D: TRBD2
V: TRBV4-1

CDR3: CASSLGGDWRTEAFF
DNA: TGTGCCAGCAGCTTGGGCGGGGATTGGAGGACTGAAGCTTTCTTT
J: TRBJ1-1
size: .
D: .
V: TRBV5-6

CDR3: CASSENLGTSQPYF
DNA: TGCGCCAGCAGTGAGAATCTCGGGACTAGTCAACCGTACTTC
J: TRBJ2-5
size: .
D: TRBD2
V: TRBV10-2